This T cell receptor beta chain came from a study of T cells in Graves' hyperthyroidism and ophthalmopathy. Study conclusions and caveats: Blood samples included most of the expanded thyroid clonotypes exceeding 0.001.

V lost 3 bases to trimming and J lost 4 bases, with 10 bases between them. This CDR3 is 13 amino acids long. Germline CDR1 and CDR2: DFQATT and SNEGSKA (reference sequence). Amplified regions were TCR beta CDR3 sequences from RNA transcripts. First-round RT-PCR with HTBI primers amplified the TCR CDR3 region. A single record per CDR3 protein comes from TCRdb applying MiXCR to the multiplex PCR reads. The table includes 350,000 to 400,000 distinct CDR3 sequences, 15% detected once. About this clonotype: Antigen unknown.

The study defined stable Graves' hyperthyroidism as no ophthalmopathy progression within 18 months. The clonotype comes from a woman aged 25-40 years with Graves' hyperthyroidism. The material sequenced was blood. The chain combines TRBV20-1 with TRBJ1-5; weak D call: TRBD1 (6 bases). CDR3 DNA: TGCAGTGCTAGCTGGGGGCGAAATCAGCCCCAGCATTTT. It yields the protein CSASWGRNQPQHF.